The rows below give T cell receptor beta chains drawn from one sample of a study of CD8+ T cells in alopecia areata. Generated by immunoSEQ multiplex PCR, the TCRdb table keeps only in-frame clones and is missing some. The repertoire holds some 130,000 clones, roughly 54% seen once, with 3.5% to 5.5% in the top ten. Sequenced material: CD4+ T cells sorted from blood, taken at week 0. These TCRs come from a human donor with alopecia areata. Each CDR3 is given with its conserved first and last residue.

TRBV5-1	TRBJ2-5	CASSTGGGETQYF
TRBV27	TRBJ1-5	CASRKTAGTSNQPQHF
TRBV5-4	TRBJ2-1	CASSLVTGGLYNEQFF
TRBV29-1	TRBJ1-1	CSVPGGEVNTEAFF
TRBV4-1	TRBJ2-6	CASSQDPGQGSSGANVLTF
TRBV6-1	TRBJ1-2	CASRTQGNYGYTF
TRBV10-3	TRBJ2-6	CATRGDRGTGANVLTF
TRBV4-1	TRBJ2-2	CASSQDKWGPGQGTGELFF
TRBV21-1	TRBJ2-1	CASPRPPNYNEQFF
TRBV9	TRBJ2-7	CASSAQGSGSYEQYF
TRBV4-1	TRBJ2-2	CASSQAVLVPNTGELFF
TRBV5-1	TRBJ2-3	CASSLDGGPSTDTQYF
TRBV7-9	TRBJ2-3	CASSKGTGGTDTQYF
TRBV4-3	TRBJ2-1	CASSREWGNEQFF
TRBV4-2	TRBJ2-3	CASSQDWASTDTQYF
TRBV6-5	TRBJ2-1	CASRPNPNEQFF
TRBV7-2	TRBJ1-2	CASSWGTGTYGYTF
TRBV10-3	TRBJ2-7	CAITPVLGGNYEQYF
TRBV20-1	TRBJ2-1	CSAREDEQFF
TRBV27	TRBJ2-7	CASSLSPNTYEQYF
TRBV6-5	TRBJ1-1	CASSRDTEAFF
TRBV19	TRBJ2-3	CASSTARQRVTDTQYF
TRBV29-1	TRBJ1-1	CSVRPPTGGNTEAFF
TRBV7-2	TRBJ2-7	CASSSNNQGFNEQYF
TRBV25-1	TRBJ1-4	CASTKRDSPNEKLFF
TRBV20-1	TRBJ1-2	CSARPPYGYTF
TRBV19	TRBJ1-2	CASTPPRENYGYTF
TRBV13	TRBJ2-7	CASSRTTQSYEQYF
TRBV18	TRBJ2-5	CASSPGLAFEETQYF
TRBV30	TRBJ2-5	CALERRGLNGTQYF
TRBV7-2	TRBJ2-3	CASSLFLGGGTDTQYF
TRBV27	TRBJ2-7	CASSRDRTYEQYF
TRBV5-1	TRBJ2-2	CASSLATGDTGELFF
TRBV7-9	TRBJ2-7	CASSLAARAYEQYF
TRBV4-1	TRBJ1-1	CASSQIGARGHTQVNTEAFF
TRBV5-1	TRBJ1-5	CASSLDQGVNQPQHF
TRBV6-6	TRBJ2-7	CASRTQGPGRNEQYF
TRBV11-1	TRBJ2-1	CASSILAGGYNEQFF
TRBV14	TRBJ2-3	CASSTGLEDTQYF
TRBV9	TRBJ2-1	CASSVSISGENNEQFF
TRBV4-1	TRBJ2-7	CASSLQGTVGEQYF
TRBV7-2	TRBJ1-4	CASSLYILGSGQSQYSLFF
TRBV2	TRBJ2-7	CACRQGGDYEQYF
TRBV5-6	TRBJ2-3	CASTSPRDTQYF
TRBV14	TRBJ2-2	CASSQAWGGLNTGELFF
TRBV7-2	TRBJ1-5	CASSPPGYSNQPQHF